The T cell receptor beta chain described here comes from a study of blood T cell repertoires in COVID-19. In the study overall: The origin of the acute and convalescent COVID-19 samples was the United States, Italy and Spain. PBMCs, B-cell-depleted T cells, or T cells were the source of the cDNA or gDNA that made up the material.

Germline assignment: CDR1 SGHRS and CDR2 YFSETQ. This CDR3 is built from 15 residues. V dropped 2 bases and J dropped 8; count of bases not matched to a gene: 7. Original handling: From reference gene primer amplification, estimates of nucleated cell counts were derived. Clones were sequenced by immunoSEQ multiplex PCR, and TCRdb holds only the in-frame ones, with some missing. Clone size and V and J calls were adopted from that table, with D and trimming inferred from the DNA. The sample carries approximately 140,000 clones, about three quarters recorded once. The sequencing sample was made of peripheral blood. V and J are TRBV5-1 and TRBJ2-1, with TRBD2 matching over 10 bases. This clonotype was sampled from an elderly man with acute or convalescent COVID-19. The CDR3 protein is CASSLGTSAYDEQFF. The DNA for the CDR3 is TGCGCCAGCAGCTTAGGGACTAGCGCATACGATGAGCAGTTCTTC.